This section outlines one T cell receptor beta chain sequence together with its context. What it binds is not known. This CDR3 comprises 13 residues. CDR1 is MNHEY and CDR2 is SMNVEV in the germline V gene (reference sequence). UMI-labeled 5' RACE TRB cDNA libraries were prepared from the cells. Following a re-call of the 5' RACE reads, TCRdb has one entry per CDR3 protein and lacks DNA. The sample holds about 63,000 distinct CDR3 sequences. The data originate from a study of CXCR3-negative and CXCR3-positive naive CD8 T cells. General study points: Hydrophobicity was higher for TRB CDR3s found in CXCR3-positive naive cells than in CXCR3-negative naive cells. Naive cells used TRBV-TRBJ genes in much the same way whether CXCR3-negative or CXCR3-positive; memory cells did not.

The origin of this receptor is a human donor in good health. Some clones in this sample may be carry-over from other donors' samples. This sequence joins TRBV27 and TRBJ2-2. The sample taken for sequencing was naive CXCR3+ CD8+ T cells from blood. Stated subset: CD45RO-CCR7+CD27+CD95- naive CD8+ T cells expressing CXCR3 (TNR3+). This CDR3 reads CASTNRVTGELFF.